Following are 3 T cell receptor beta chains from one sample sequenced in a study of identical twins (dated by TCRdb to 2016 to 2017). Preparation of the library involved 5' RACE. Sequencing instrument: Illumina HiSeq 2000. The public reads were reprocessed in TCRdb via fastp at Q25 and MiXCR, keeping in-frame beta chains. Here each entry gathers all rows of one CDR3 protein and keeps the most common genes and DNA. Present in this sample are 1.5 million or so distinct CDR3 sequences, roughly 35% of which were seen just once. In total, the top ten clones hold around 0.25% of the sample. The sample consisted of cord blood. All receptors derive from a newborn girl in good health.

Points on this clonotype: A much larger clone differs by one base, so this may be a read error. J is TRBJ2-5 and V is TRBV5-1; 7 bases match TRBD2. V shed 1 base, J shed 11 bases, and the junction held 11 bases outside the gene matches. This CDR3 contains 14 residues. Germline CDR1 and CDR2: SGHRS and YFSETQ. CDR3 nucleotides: TGCGCCAGCAGCTTGCTAGCGGATTACAATGAGCAGTACTTC. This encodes CASSLLADYNEQYF.

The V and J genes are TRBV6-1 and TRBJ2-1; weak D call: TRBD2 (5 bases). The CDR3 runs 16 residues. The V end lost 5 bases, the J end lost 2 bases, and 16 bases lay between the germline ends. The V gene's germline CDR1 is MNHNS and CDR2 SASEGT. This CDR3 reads CASSPAVVLTYNEQFF. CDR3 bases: TGTGCCAGCAGTCCAGCGGTTGTGCTCACCTACAATGAGCAGTTCTTC.

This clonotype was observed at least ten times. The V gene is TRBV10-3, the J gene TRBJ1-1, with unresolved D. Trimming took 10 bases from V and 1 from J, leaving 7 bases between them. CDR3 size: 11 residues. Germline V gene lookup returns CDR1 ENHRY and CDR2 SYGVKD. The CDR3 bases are TGTGCCACCCGATCGAACACTGAAGCTTTCTTT. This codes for CATRSNTEAFF.